This T cell receptor (beta chain) was recorded in a study of blood T cell repertoires in COVID-19. Study overall: Both acute and convalescent COVID-19 samples were obtained from the United States, Italy and Spain.

CDR3 size: 17 residues. Looked up from germline, CDR1 is MGHRA and CDR2 is YSYEKL. After removal of 1 base from V and 2 bases from J, the junction contained 6 bases not matched to a gene. As originally analysed: Reference gene primer amplification gave estimated nucleated cell counts. TCRdb keeps only in-frame clones here, not all; method: immunoSEQ multiplex PCR. The V and J calls and clone size were taken over from that table, and D and trimming were inferred from the DNA. The table includes 200,000 or so clones, about 80% detected once. V gene TRBV4-1 combines with J gene TRBJ2-7; 12 positions agree with TRBD2. This TCR was recovered from a man aged 35 to 55 who had recovered from COVID-19. Material for sequencing was PBMCs or T cells enriched from blood (not recorded which). DNA for the CDR3: TGCGCCAGCAGCCAAGTTGGGACTAGCGGGTACACCTACGAGCAGTACTTC. Its translation is CASSQVGTSGYTYEQYF.